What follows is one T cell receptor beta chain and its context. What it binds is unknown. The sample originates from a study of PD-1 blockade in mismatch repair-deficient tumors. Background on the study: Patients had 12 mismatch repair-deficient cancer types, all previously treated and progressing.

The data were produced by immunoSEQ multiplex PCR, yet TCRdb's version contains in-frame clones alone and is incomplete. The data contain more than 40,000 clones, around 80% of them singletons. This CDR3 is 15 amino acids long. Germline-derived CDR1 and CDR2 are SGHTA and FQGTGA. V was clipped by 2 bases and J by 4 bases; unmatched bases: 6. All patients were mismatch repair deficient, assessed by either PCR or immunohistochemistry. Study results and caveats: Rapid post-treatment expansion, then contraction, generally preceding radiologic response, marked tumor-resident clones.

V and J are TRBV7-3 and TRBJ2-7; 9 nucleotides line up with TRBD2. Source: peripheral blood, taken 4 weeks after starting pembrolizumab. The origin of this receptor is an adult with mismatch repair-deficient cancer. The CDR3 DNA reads TGTGCCAGCAGCTTATATGCGGGAGGGTTGTACGAGCAGTACTTC. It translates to CASSLYAGGLYEQYF.